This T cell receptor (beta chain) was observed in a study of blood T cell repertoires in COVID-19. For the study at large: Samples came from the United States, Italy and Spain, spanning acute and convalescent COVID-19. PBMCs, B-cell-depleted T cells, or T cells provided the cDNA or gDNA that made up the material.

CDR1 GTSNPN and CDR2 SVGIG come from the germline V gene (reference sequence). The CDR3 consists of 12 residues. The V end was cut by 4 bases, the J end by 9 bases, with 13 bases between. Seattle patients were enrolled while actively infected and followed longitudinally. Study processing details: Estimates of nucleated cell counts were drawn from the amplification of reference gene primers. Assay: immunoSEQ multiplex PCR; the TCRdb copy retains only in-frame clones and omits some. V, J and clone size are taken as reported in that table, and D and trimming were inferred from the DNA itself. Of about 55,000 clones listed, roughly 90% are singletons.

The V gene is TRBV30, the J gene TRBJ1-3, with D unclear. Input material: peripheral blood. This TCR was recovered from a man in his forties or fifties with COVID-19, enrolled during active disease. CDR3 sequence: CAWTPARSTIYF. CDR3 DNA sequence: TGTGCCTGGACACCCGCGAGGAGCACCATATATTTT.